Listed below are T cell receptor beta chains from one sample, sequenced in a study of T cell responses to AZD1222 COVID-19 vaccine. Assay: immunoSEQ multiplex PCR; the TCRdb copy retains only in-frame clones and omits some. The table records about 120,000 clones, 80% to 90% of them present only once. Sequences were derived from peripheral blood, sampled on day 0 of MenACWY control vaccination. These receptors came from an adult in good health. CDR3s include the opening cysteine and the closing phenylalanine or tryptophan. Fields, in order: CDR3 protein, CDR3 DNA, V gene, D gene, clone size, J gene. D genes are given only for firm matches. Size is omitted from some rows. Given values are once, few, many or a class for expanded clones.

CDR3: CASSQGRRYTF
DNA: TGTGCCAGCAGCCAGGGCAGAAGGTACACCTTC
V: TRBV4-2
D: -
size: -
J: TRBJ1-2

CDR3: CASSLGYRTVSKTQYF
DNA: TGTGCCAGCAGCTTAGGGTACAGGACAGTATCGAAGACCCAGTACTTC
V: TRBV7-8
D: -
size: -
J: TRBJ2-5

CDR3: CASSQGQMSEAFF
DNA: TGTGCCAGCTCTCAAGGACAGATGTCTGAAGCTTTCTTT
V: TRBV18
D: -
size: -
J: TRBJ1-1

CDR3: CASSTDTQYF
DNA: TGTGCCTCTAGCACAGATACGCAGTATTTT
V: TRBV12-3/TRBV12-4
D: -
size: -
J: TRBJ2-3

CDR3: CASSLGLAGNAYNEQFF
DNA: TGCGCCAGCAGCTTGGGACTAGCGGGTAATGCCTACAATGAGCAGTTCTTC
V: TRBV5-1
D: TRBD2
size: -
J: TRBJ2-1

CDR3: CASSLGTGETYEQYF
DNA: TGCGCCAGCAGCCTTGGGACAGGGGAAACCTACGAGCAGTACTTC
V: TRBV4-3
D: TRBD1
size: -
J: TRBJ2-7

CDR3: CASSSRARADTQYF
DNA: TGTGCCAGCAGCTCGAGGGCCAGGGCAGATACGCAGTATTTT
V: TRBV7-3
D: -
size: few
J: TRBJ2-3

CDR3: CASSYGGTGEETQYF
DNA: TGTGCCAGCAGTTACGGGGGGACAGGAGAAGAGACCCAGTACTTC
V: TRBV6-2/TRBV6-3
D: TRBD1
size: -
J: TRBJ2-5

CDR3: CASSLVSANVIEQYF
DNA: TGTGCCAGCAGCTTGGTGTCCGCAAACGTAATAGAGCAGTACTTC
V: TRBV5-6
D: -
size: -
J: TRBJ2-7

CDR3: CASKSGARVNGYTF
DNA: TGTGCCAGCAAGTCGGGGGCCAGGGTTAATGGCTACACCTTC
V: TRBV27
D: -
size: -
J: TRBJ1-2

CDR3: CASSLLRYNEQFF
DNA: TGTGCCAGCAGCTTACTCCGATACAATGAGCAGTTCTTC
V: TRBV7-2
D: -
size: -
J: TRBJ2-1

CDR3: CASHSTQISGNTIYF
DNA: TGCGCCAGCCATAGCACTCAGATCTCTGGAAACACCATATATTTT
V: TRBV10-1
D: -
size: -
J: TRBJ1-3

CDR3: CASSPQGFRELFF
DNA: TGTGCCAGCTCACCCCAGGGGTTCCGGGAGCTGTTTTTT
V: TRBV18
D: -
size: -
J: TRBJ2-2

CDR3: CASSVDGGRSTDTQYF
DNA: TGTGCCAGCAGCGTAGATGGGGGGCGTAGCACAGATACGCAGTATTTT
V: TRBV9
D: -
size: -
J: TRBJ2-3

CDR3: CASSQGITNEKLFF
DNA: TGTGCCAGCAGCCAAGGAATAACTAATGAAAAACTGTTTTTT
V: TRBV16
D: -
size: -
J: TRBJ1-4

CDR3: CASSLGGDGEAFF
DNA: TGTGCCAGCAGCTTGGGAGGGGACGGTGAAGCTTTCTTT
V: TRBV5-5
D: -
size: -
J: TRBJ1-1

CDR3: CASSQDPVKGGIYNEQFF
DNA: TGCGCCAGCAGCCAAGATCCGGTAAAGGGGGGAATATACAATGAGCAGTTCTTC
V: TRBV4-3
D: -
size: -
J: TRBJ2-1

CDR3: CASSQTRDYGYTF
DNA: TGTGCCAGCAGCCAAACCCGGGACTATGGCTACACCTTC
V: TRBV5-4
D: -
size: -
J: TRBJ1-2

CDR3: CASSRETGRGRRTGELFF
DNA: TGTGCCAGCAGCCGGGAGACGGGCAGGGGGCGACGTACCGGGGAGCTGTTTTTT
V: TRBV16
D: TRBD1
size: -
J: TRBJ2-2

CDR3: CASSEVLGYAIYF
DNA: TGTGCCAGCAGTGAAGTGTTGGGTTACGCCATATATTTT
V: TRBV2
D: -
size: -
J: TRBJ1-3

CDR3: CASSRTGNYGYTF
DNA: TGTGCCAGCAGCCGGACAGGGAACTATGGCTACACCTTC
V: TRBV11-2
D: TRBD1
size: -
J: TRBJ1-2

CDR3: CASRDTGNTEAFF
DNA: TGTGCCAGCAGGGACACCGGGAACACTGAAGCTTTCTTT
V: TRBV7-2
D: -
size: -
J: TRBJ1-1

CDR3: CASARRTATNEKLFF
DNA: TGTGCCAGCGCTAGAAGGACAGCAACTAATGAAAAACTGTTTTTT
V: TRBV7-8
D: -
size: -
J: TRBJ1-4

CDR3: CASSYRDGSYEQYF
DNA: TGTGCCAGCAGTTACCGGGACGGCTCCTACGAGCAGTACTTC
V: TRBV27
D: -
size: -
J: TRBJ2-7

CDR3: CASSLVGQGAGNTIYF
DNA: TGTGCCAGCAGCTTAGTCGGCCAGGGCGCTGGAAACACCATATATTTT
V: TRBV7-9
D: -
size: -
J: TRBJ1-3

CDR3: CASSPGTDSYEQYF
DNA: TGCGCCAGCAGCCCGGGGACAGACTCCTACGAGCAGTACTTC
V: TRBV4-1
D: TRBD1
size: -
J: TRBJ2-7

CDR3: CASSQRRVEKLFF
DNA: TGTGCCAGCAGCCAAAGGAGGGTTGAAAAACTGTTTTTT
V: TRBV14
D: -
size: -
J: TRBJ1-4

CDR3: CASSLQGNQPQHF
DNA: TGTGCCAGCAGTTTACAGGGCAATCAGCCCCAGCATTTT
V: TRBV12-3/TRBV12-4
D: -
size: few
J: TRBJ1-5

CDR3: CASQGANQPQHF
DNA: TGTGCCAGTCAGGGGGCCAATCAGCCCCAGCATTTT
V: TRBV6-5
D: TRBD1
size: -
J: TRBJ1-5

CDR3: CASTSRTGPYNEQFF
DNA: TGTGCCAGCACGAGCCGGACAGGACCCTACAATGAGCAGTTCTTC
V: TRBV28
D: TRBD1
size: -
J: TRBJ2-1

CDR3: CASSFTASYNEQFF
DNA: TGTGCCAGCAGCTTCACAGCCTCCTACAATGAGCAGTTCTTC
V: TRBV7-2
D: -
size: few
J: TRBJ2-1

CDR3: CASSVEGVTGLVTGELFF
DNA: TGTGCCAGCAGCGTAGAAGGGGTGACAGGGTTGGTCACCGGGGAGCTGTTTTTT
V: TRBV11-2
D: TRBD1
size: -
J: TRBJ2-2

CDR3: CASSLGTGSQETQYF
DNA: TGTGCCAGCAGCTTGGGCACAGGGTCACAAGAGACCCAGTACTTC
V: TRBV5-4
D: -
size: once
J: TRBJ2-5

CDR3: CASSVLGGRGPLFF
DNA: TGTGCCAGCAGCGTATTGGGGGGGCGCGGTCCGCTGTTTTTT
V: TRBV7-2
D: -
size: -
J: TRBJ2-2

CDR3: CASSQDRQGEQYF
DNA: TGCGCCAGCAGCCAAGATAGACAGGGCGAGCAGTACTTC
V: TRBV4-1
D: TRBD1
size: -
J: TRBJ2-7

CDR3: CASSPVGGQETQYF
DNA: TGTGCCAGCAGCCCAGTGGGGGGGCAGGAGACCCAGTACTTC
V: TRBV7-2
D: -
size: -
J: TRBJ2-5

CDR3: CASSLQGRFGNEQYF
DNA: TGTGCCAGCAGCTTACAGGGGCGTTTCGGAAACGAGCAGTACTTC
V: TRBV7-6
D: -
size: once
J: TRBJ2-7

CDR3: CASTQGGSGANVLTF
DNA: TGTGCCAGCACCCAGGGGGGCTCTGGGGCCAACGTCCTGACTTTC
V: TRBV28
D: -
size: -
J: TRBJ2-6

CDR3: CASSLEATTSYEQYF
DNA: TGTGCCAGCAGCTTAGAGGCGACTACCTCCTACGAGCAGTACTTC
V: TRBV7-8
D: -
size: -
J: TRBJ2-7

CDR3: CASSPPGQGEKLFF
DNA: TGTGCCAGCAGCCCACCGGGACAAGGTGAAAAACTGTTTTTT
V: TRBV7-9
D: -
size: -
J: TRBJ1-4

CDR3: CASSTGNSGETQYF
DNA: TGTGCCAGCAGCACAGGTAACTCGGGAGAGACCCAGTACTTC
V: TRBV19
D: -
size: once
J: TRBJ2-5

CDR3: CASSPQGQANTEAFF
DNA: TGTGCCAGCAGTCCCCAGGGACAGGCGAACACTGAAGCTTTCTTT
V: TRBV27
D: TRBD1
size: -
J: TRBJ1-1

CDR3: CASSLRQTPGTGELFF
DNA: TGTGCCAGCAGCCTAAGACAGACGCCCGGCACCGGGGAGCTGTTTTTT
V: TRBV11-2
D: -
size: -
J: TRBJ2-2

CDR3: CASSLALSGFGYTF
DNA: TGTGCCAGCAGCTTAGCGCTTAGTGGTTTTGGCTACACCTTC
V: TRBV7-9
D: -
size: -
J: TRBJ1-2

CDR3: CASSLQGRGTEAFF
DNA: TGTGCCAGCAGCTTACAGGGGAGAGGAACTGAAGCTTTCTTT
V: TRBV7-2
D: -
size: -
J: TRBJ1-1

CDR3: CASSLNLREDTQYF
DNA: TGTGCCAGCAGCCTTAACCTGAGGGAAGATACGCAGTATTTT
V: TRBV3-1/TRBV3-2
D: -
size: -
J: TRBJ2-3

CDR3: CASSLGTGVGTF
DNA: TGTGCCAGCAGCTTAGGGACCGGGGTGGGCACCTTC
V: TRBV7-2
D: -
size: -
J: TRBJ1-2

CDR3: CASSLRGVSTSTFKYEQYF
DNA: TGTGCCAGCAGTTTAAGGGGGGTATCCACCTCAACTTTCAAATACGAGCAGTACTTC
V: TRBV27
D: -
size: once
J: TRBJ2-7

CDR3: CASSLRGQVQNEQFF
DNA: TGTGCCAGCAGCCTTAGGGGACAGGTACAAAATGAGCAGTTCTTC
V: TRBV7-3
D: TRBD1
size: -
J: TRBJ2-1

CDR3: CASSFYGGPGNTIYF
DNA: TGTGCCAGCAGCTTCTATGGGGGCCCCGGAAACACCATATATTTT
V: TRBV7-2
D: -
size: -
J: TRBJ1-3

CDR3: CASSLGDPQNTEAFF
DNA: TGTGCCAGCAGCTTAGGGGACCCTCAGAACACTGAAGCTTTCTTT
V: TRBV7-9
D: -
size: -
J: TRBJ1-1

CDR3: CATSRDRSRAGTDTQYF
DNA: TGTGCCACCAGCAGAGATCGCAGCAGGGCTGGCACAGATACGCAGTATTTT
V: TRBV15
D: -
size: -
J: TRBJ2-3